The clone carrying this T cell receptor beta chain has at least ten counts. The CDR3 sequence is 18 residues long. V lost 2 bases to trimming and J lost 1 base, with 17 bases between them. TCRdb redid the calling of the RT-PCR reads with MiXCR, one entry per CDR3 protein. The data show 550,000 to 750,000 distinct CDR3 sequences, 14% seen once. The sequenced sample consisted of memory CD4+ T cells from blood. This sequence was found in a female donor in good health, serving as a healthy control. The chain uses TRBV12-3 or TRBV12-4 and TRBJ2-2; D call uncertain. CDR3 DNA: TGTGCCAGCAGTTTATCCAGAAGGGTCAGACGGAACACCGGGGAGCTGTTTTTT. Translation: CASSLSRRVRRNTGELFF.